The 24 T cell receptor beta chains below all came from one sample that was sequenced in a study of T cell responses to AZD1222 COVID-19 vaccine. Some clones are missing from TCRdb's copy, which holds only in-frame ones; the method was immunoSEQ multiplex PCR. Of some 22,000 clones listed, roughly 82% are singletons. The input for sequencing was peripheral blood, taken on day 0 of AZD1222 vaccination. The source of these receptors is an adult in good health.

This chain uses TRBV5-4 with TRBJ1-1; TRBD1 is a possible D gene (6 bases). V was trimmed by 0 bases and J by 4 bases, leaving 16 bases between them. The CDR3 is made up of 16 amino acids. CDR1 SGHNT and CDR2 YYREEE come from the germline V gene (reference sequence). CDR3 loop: CASSLGGGRMSTEAFF. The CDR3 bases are TGTGCCAGCAGCTTGGGTGGGGGGCGCATGTCCACTGAAGCTTTCTTT.

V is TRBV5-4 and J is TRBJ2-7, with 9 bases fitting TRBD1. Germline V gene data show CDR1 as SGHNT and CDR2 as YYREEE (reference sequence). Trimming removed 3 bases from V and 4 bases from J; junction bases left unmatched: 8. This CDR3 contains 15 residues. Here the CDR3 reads CASSSGQGLVYEQYF. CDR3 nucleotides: TGTGCCAGCAGCTCGGGACAGGGCTTGGTTTACGAGCAGTACTTC.

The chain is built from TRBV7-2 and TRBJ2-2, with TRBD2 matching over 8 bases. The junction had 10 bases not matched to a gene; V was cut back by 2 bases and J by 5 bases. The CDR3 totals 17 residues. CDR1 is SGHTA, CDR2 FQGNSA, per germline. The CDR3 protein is CASSLMLSGGRTGELFF. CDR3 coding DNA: TGTGCCAGCAGCTTAATGTTATCGGGGGGGCGGACCGGGGAGCTGTTTTTT.

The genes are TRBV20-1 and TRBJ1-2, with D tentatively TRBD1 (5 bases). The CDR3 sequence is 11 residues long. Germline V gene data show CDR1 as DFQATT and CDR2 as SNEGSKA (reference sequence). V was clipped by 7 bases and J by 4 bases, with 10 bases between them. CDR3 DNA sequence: TGCAGTGGGACGGGGGTCTATGGCTACACCTTC. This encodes CSGTGVYGYTF.

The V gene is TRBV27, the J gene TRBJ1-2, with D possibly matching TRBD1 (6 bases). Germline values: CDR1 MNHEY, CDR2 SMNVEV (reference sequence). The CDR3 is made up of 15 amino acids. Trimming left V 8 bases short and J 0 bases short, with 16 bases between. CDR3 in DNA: TGTGCCAGCCGTAAGGGGGGCCCCTCTAACTATGGCTACACCTTC. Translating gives CASRKGGPSNYGYTF.

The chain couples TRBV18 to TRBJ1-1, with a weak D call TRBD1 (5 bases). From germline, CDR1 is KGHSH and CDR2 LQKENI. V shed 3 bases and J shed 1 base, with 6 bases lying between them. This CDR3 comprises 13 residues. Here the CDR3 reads CASSPGENTEAFF. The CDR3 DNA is TGTGCCAGCTCACCGGGGGAGAACACTGAAGCTTTCTTT.

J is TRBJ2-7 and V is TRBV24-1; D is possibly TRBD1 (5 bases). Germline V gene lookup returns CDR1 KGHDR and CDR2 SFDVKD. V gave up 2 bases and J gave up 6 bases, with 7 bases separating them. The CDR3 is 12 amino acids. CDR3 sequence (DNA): TGTGCCACCAGTGATTGGCAGGGCGAGCAGTACTTC. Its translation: CATSDWQGEQYF.

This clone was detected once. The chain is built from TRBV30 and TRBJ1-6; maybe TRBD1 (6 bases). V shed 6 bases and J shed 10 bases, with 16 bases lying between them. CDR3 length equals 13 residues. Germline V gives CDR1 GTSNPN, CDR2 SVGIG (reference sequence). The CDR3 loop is CACLRGPGSPLHF. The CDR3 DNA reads TGTGCCTGCCTCAGGGGCCCTGGATCACCCCTCCACTTT.

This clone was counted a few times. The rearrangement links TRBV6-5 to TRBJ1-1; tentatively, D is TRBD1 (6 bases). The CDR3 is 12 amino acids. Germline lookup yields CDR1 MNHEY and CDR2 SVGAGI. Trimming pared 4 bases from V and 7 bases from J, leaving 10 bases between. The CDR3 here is CASSLGGIEAFF. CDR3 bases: TGTGCCAGCAGTTTAGGGGGGATTGAAGCTTTCTTT.

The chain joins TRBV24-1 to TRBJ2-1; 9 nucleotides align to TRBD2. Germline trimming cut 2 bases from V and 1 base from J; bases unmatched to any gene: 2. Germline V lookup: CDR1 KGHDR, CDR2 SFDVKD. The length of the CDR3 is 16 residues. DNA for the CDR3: TGTGCCACCAGTGATTCTAGCGGGATTTCCTACAATGAGCAGTTCTTC. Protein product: CATSDSSGISYNEQFF.

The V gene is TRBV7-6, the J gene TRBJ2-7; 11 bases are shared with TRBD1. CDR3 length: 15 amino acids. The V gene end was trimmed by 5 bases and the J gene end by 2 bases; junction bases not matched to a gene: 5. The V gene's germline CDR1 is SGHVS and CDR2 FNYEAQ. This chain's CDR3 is CASSMGQGGTYEQYF. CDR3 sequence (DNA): TGTGCCAGCAGCATGGGACAGGGGGGAACCTACGAGCAGTACTTC.

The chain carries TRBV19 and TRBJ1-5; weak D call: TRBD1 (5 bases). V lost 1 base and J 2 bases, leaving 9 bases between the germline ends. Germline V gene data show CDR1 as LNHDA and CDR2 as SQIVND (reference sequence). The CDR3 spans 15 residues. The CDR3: CASSIVGGGNQPQHF. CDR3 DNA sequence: TGTGCCAGTAGTATAGTCGGGGGTGGCAATCAGCCCCAGCATTTT. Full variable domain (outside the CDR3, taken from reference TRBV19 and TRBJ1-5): DGGITQSPKYLFRKEGQNVTLSCEQNLNHDAMYWYRQDPGQGLRLIYYSQIVNDFQKGDIAEGYSVSREKKESFPLTVTSAQKNPTAFYLCASSIVGGGNQPQHFGDGTRLSIL.

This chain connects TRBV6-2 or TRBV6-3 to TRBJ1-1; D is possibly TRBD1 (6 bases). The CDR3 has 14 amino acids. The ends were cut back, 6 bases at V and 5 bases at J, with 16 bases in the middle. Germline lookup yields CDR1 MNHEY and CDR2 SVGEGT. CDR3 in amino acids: CASSSNREWTEAFF. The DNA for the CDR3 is TGTGCCAGCAGCTCCAACAGGGAATGGACTGAAGCTTTCTTT.

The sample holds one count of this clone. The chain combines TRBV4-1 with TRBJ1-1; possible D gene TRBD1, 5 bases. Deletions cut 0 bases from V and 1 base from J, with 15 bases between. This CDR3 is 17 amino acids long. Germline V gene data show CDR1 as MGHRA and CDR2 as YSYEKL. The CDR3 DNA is TGCGCCAGCAGCCAAGAAAGAGGGGCCCGGCCGAACACTGAAGCTTTCTTT. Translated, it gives CASSQERGARPNTEAFF.

The CDR3 DNA reads as TGTGCCAGCAGTTACCCCGGAGGGGGAGGCACTGAAGCTTTCTTT. Translating it yields CASSYPGGGGTEAFF. This rearrangement joins TRBV28 to TRBJ1-1; possibly TRBD1 for D (6 bases). Germline assignment: CDR1 MDHEN and CDR2 SYDVKM. Trimming cost V 4 bases and J 4 bases, with 16 bases left between them. CDR3 length equals 15 residues.

The CDR3 nucleotides read TGTGCCAGCAGCTTGCTAGATCATGAGCAGTTCTTC. Protein sequence: CASSLLDHEQFF. V usage is TRBV5-4 and J usage is TRBJ2-1, with unresolved D. Trimming took off 1 base at V and 8 bases at J, with 7 bases between the two ends. The germline V gene encodes CDR1 SGHNT and CDR2 YYREEE (reference sequence). This CDR3 comprises 12 residues.

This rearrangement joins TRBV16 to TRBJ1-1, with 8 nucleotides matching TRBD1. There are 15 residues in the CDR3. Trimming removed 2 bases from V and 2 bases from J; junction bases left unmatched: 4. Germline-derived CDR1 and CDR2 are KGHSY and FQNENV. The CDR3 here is CASSQPTGANTEAFF. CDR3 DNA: TGTGCCAGCAGCCAACCGACAGGGGCTAACACTGAAGCTTTCTTT.

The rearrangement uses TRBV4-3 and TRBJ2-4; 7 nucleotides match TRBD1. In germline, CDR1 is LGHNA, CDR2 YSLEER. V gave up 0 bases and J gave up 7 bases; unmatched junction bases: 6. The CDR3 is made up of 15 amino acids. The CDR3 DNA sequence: TGCGCCAGCAGCCAAGATCTCGGGACAGATAACATTCAGTACTTC. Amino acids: CASSQDLGTDNIQYF.

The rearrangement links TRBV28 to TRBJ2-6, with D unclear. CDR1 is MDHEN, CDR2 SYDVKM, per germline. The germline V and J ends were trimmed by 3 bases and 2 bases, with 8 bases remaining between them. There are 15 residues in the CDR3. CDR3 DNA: TGTGCCAGCAGTTTGGGTGTAACTGGGGCCAACGTCCTGACTTTC. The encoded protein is CASSLGVTGANVLTF. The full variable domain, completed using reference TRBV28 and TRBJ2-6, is DVKVTQSSRYLVKRTGEKVFLECVQDMDHENMFWYRQDPGLGLRLIYFSYDVKMKEKGDIPEGYSVSREKKERFSLILESASTNQTSMYLCASSLGVTGANVLTFGAGSRLTVL.

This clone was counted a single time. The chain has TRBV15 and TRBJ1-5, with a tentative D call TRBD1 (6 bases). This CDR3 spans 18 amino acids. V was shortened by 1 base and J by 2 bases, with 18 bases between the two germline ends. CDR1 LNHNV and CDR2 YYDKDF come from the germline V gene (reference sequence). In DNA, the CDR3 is TGTGCCACCAGCAGAGGAGGGGGGGCGCGGGTTGGCAATCAGCCCCAGCATTTT. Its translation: CATSRGGGARVGNQPQHF.

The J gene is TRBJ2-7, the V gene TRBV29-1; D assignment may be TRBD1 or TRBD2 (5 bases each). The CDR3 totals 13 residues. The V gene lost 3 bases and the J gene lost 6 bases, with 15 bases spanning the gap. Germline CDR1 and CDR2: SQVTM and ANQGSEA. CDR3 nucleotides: TGCAGCGTTGAGGGACGGGGTGGGATCGAGCAGTACTTC. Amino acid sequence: CSVEGRGGIEQYF.

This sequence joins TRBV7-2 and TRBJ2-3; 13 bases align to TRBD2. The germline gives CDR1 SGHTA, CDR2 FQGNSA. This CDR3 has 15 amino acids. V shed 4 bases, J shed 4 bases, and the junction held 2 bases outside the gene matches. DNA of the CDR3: TGTGCCAGCAGCTACGGACTAGCGGGAGCAGATACGCAGTATTTT. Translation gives CASSYGLAGADTQYF.

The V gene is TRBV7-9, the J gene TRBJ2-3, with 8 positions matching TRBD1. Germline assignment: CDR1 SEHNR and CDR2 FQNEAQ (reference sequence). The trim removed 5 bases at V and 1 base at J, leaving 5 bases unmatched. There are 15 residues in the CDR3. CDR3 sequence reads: CASSRPGQGTDTQYF. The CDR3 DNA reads TGTGCCAGCAGCCGCCCGGGACAGGGCACAGATACGCAGTATTTT.

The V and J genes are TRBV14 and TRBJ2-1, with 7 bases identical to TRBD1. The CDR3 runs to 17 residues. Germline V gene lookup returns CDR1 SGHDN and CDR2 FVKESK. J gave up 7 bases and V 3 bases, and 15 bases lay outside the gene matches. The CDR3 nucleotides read TGTGCCAGCAGCCAGTGGAGACAGGGCCATCTTAAGAATGAGCAGTTCTTC. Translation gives CASSQWRQGHLKNEQFF.